This T cell receptor beta chain was captured in a study of T cell repertoires in cytomegalovirus infection. At the level of the study: Peptides in the study included HLA-C-restricted and HLA-B-restricted CMV epitopes. Carrying CMV and the relevant HLA type showed in public TCR beta signatures. Study-wide points: In two of eight donors, the top clonotype was HLA-C-restricted CMV-specific. Of the TCR beta families, the public ones yielded a cumulative frequency that identified carriers of CMV plus the relevant HLA.

Per the germline V gene, CDR1 is SGHRS and CDR2 is YFSETQ. The length of the CDR3 is 14 residues. V was pared by 3 bases and J by 0 bases, with 8 bases between. With regard to this clonotype: Antigen specificity is unknown.

TCRdb called the reads again in MiXCR, with one record for every CDR3 protein. Of about 130,000 distinct CDR3 sequences listed, over 25% are singletons. The chain uses TRBV5-1 and TRBJ2-3; D might be TRBD2 (5 bases). The sequencing used CD8+ T cells from cultured PBMCs, collected from culture after CMV antigen stimulation. The receptor's source is a human donor in good health (CMV status not recorded). Some clones in this sample may be carry-over from other donors' samples. The CDR3 sequence is CASSWAGSTDTQYF. In DNA, the CDR3 is TGCGCCAGCAGCTGGGCGGGTAGCACAGATACGCAGTATTTT.